Following are 19 T cell receptor beta chains from one sample sequenced in a study of shared T cell receptors in the human thymus. Sequenced by immunoSEQ multiplex PCR; TCRdb stores in-frame clones only, minus some. The repertoire includes approximately 730,000 clones, 70% to 90% of them detected once, and about 0.011% sits in the top ten. This same sample was also taken into another study, of human thymus T cells.

Sequenced material: thymocytes. These receptors originate from a girl younger than two with a congenital heart defect.

The sample holds one count of this clone. This chain connects TRBV19 to TRBJ2-1; 7 bases map to TRBD1. V shed 6 bases, J shed 0 bases, and the junction held 5 bases outside the gene matches. The CDR3 is 15 residues long. Per germline, CDR1 LNHDA and CDR2 SQIVND (reference sequence). The CDR3 reads CASRTDRDSYNEQFF. The CDR3 nucleotides read TGTGCCAGTAGGACCGACAGGGACTCCTACAATGAGCAGTTCTTC.

This clone was found a few times. The chain couples TRBV4-3 to TRBJ2-1, with 11 bases aligning to TRBD2. The CDR3 consists of 16 residues. The germline V gene has CDR1 LGHNA and CDR2 YSLEER. V shed 0 bases, J shed 9 bases, and the junction held 7 bases outside the gene matches. The CDR3, as DNA: TGCGCCAGCAGCCAAGAGGTAGCGGGGGGGCCGGGTGAGCAGTTCTTC. Amino acids: CASSQEVAGGPGEQFF.

As concerns this clone: The junction and the germline gene differ at one end; a read error may be behind it. This same CDR3 is encoded by further DNA sequences in the sample. The chain has TRBV12-5 and TRBJ1-1; unclear D gene. Germline V gene data show CDR1 as LGHNT and CDR2 as FRNRAP. This CDR3 comprises 17 residues. As DNA, the CDR3 is TGTGCTAGTGGTTTGGTACACCCGGCAGGAATGAACACTGAGGCTTTCTTT. Its protein is CASGLVHPAGMNTEAFF.

The rearrangement links TRBV4-3 to TRBJ1-6; 7 bases are a match to TRBD1. CDR3 length: 18 residues. V trimming: 0 bases; J trimming: 3 bases; junction bases outside the gene matches: 8. CDR1 LGHNA and CDR2 YSLEER come from the germline V gene. The CDR3 protein is CASSQERDREGYNSPLHF. For the CDR3, the DNA is TGCGCCAGCAGCCAAGAGAGGGACAGAGAGGGCTATAATTCACCCCTCCACTTT.

The rearrangement uses TRBV5-1 and TRBJ1-2, with a weak D call TRBD1 (6 bases). CDR1 and CDR2 (germline): SGHRS, YFSETQ. The V end lost 2 bases, the J end lost 6 bases, and 11 bases lay between the germline ends. This CDR3 has 13 residues. CDR3 bases: TGCGCCAGCAGCTTAGTACAGGGTCATGGCTACACCTTC. Its protein product is CASSLVQGHGYTF.

The chain is built from TRBV4-1 and TRBJ2-5; 9 nucleotides agree with TRBD1. CDR1 MGHRA and CDR2 YSYEKL come from the germline V gene. There are 17 residues in the CDR3. Trimming removed 2 bases from V and 6 bases from J; junction bases left unmatched: 13. The DNA of the CDR3 is TGCGCCAGCAGCCAAAATCGATCCTGGGACAGGGCTAAGACCCAGTACTTC. This translates into CASSQNRSWDRAKTQYF.

The chain recombines TRBV2 with TRBJ2-1; 9 bases match TRBD2. This CDR3 has 13 amino acids. V lost 7 bases and J lost 7; bases outside the gene matches: 5. CDR1 and CDR2 (germline): SNHLY, FYNNEI. DNA for the CDR3: TGTGCCAGCATTGCTAGCGGGGTTAATGAGCAGTTCTTC. Its translation is CASIASGVNEQFF. The complete variable domain, with remaining parts taken from reference TRBV2 and TRBJ2-1, reads EPEVTQTPSHQVTQMGQEVILRCVPISNHLYFYWYRQILGQKVEFLVSFYNNEISEKSEIFDDQFSVERPDGSNFTLKIRSTKLEDSAMYFCASIASGVNEQFFGPGTRLTVL.

The chain is built from TRBV18 and TRBJ1-4, with TRBD1 matching over 8 bases. The CDR3 is 14 amino acids. J lost 10 bases, V lost 3 bases, and 7 bases had no gene match. CDR1 and CDR2 from the germline V gene are KGHSH and LQKENI. The DNA for the CDR3 is TGTGCCAGCTCACCCCAGGGGGCGTCTGGAAAACTGTTTTTT. This translates into CASSPQGASGKLFF.

This chain links TRBV27 with TRBJ2-7; D unresolved. V was pared by 2 bases and J by 7 bases, with 15 bases between. Germline V gene lookup returns CDR1 MNHEY and CDR2 SMNVEV (reference sequence). There are 14 residues in the CDR3. CDR3 protein: CASSLDQASWEQYF. The CDR3 nucleotides read TGTGCCAGCAGTTTAGACCAGGCCTCTTGGGAGCAGTACTTC.

The chain couples TRBV27 to TRBJ1-4; 9 nucleotides match TRBD1. This CDR3 is built from 14 residues. The germline gives CDR1 MNHEY, CDR2 SMNVEV (reference sequence). V shed 8 bases, J shed 6 bases, and the junction held 7 bases outside the gene matches. The CDR3 DNA is TGTGCCAGCGGCCCGTGGACAGGGGATGAAAAACTGTTTTTT. It is translated as CASGPWTGDEKLFF.

J is TRBJ2-1 and V is TRBV7-9, with 11 bases matching TRBD2. The germline CDR1 and CDR2 sequences are SEHNR and FQNEAQ (reference sequence). V was clipped by 1 base and J by 4 bases; unmatched bases: 3. The CDR3 loop spans 16 amino acids. CDR3: CASSLVAGGPYNEQFF. DNA for the CDR3: TGTGCCAGCAGCTTAGTAGCGGGGGGGCCTTACAATGAGCAGTTCTTC.

V usage is TRBV6-4 and J usage is TRBJ1-1, with D perhaps TRBD1 (6 bases). The CDR3 has 13 residues. The V gene's germline CDR1 is MRHNA and CDR2 SNTAGT. V lost 5 bases to trimming and J lost 6 bases, with 13 bases between them. The CDR3 spells CASSRGGDAEAFF. CDR3 DNA: TGTGCCAGCAGTAGGGGGGGGGACGCTGAAGCTTTCTTT.

The rearrangement links TRBV19 to TRBJ1-5; TRBD1 agrees at 8 bases. CDR3 length: 18 residues. V lost 4 bases, J lost 5 bases, and 16 bases stayed unmatched. CDR1 is LNHDA and CDR2 is SQIVND in the germline V gene (reference sequence). The chain's CDR3 is CASSNLELGTGGDQPQHF. CDR3 sequence (DNA): TGTGCCAGTAGTAATTTGGAGTTGGGGACAGGTGGGGATCAGCCCCAGCATTTT.

The chain has TRBV27 and TRBJ1-1; D might be TRBD1 (5 bases). Per germline, CDR1 MNHEY and CDR2 SMNVEV (reference sequence). The CDR3 sequence is 18 residues long. Trimming left V 5 bases short and J 1 base short, with 23 bases between. The DNA for the CDR3 is TGTGCCAGCAGTCCCCACCTCGGACAACCTGCCCCGAACACTGAAGCTTTCTTT. This sequence encodes CASSPHLGQPAPNTEAFF.

The chain uses TRBV7-8 and TRBJ2-2; 8 bases are a match to TRBD2. V was clipped by 5 bases and J by 6 bases; unmatched bases: 17. Looked up from germline, CDR1 is SGHVS and CDR2 is FQNEAQ. This CDR3 contains 18 residues. The CDR3 loop is CASSPLGAGGRKAGELFF. The CDR3 DNA reads TGTGCCAGCAGCCCCCTCGGCGCGGGGGGCCGAAAGGCCGGGGAGCTGTTTTTT.

This clone appeared once. The J gene is TRBJ2-3, the V gene TRBV5-1; a possible D gene is TRBD2 (7 bases). This CDR3 contains 15 residues. The germline V gene has CDR1 SGHRS and CDR2 YFSETQ. V lost 5 bases to trimming and J lost 5 bases, with 18 bases between them. The CDR3 DNA follows: TGCGCCAGCAGGCGTGGGGGGGGCAGTGTAGATACGCAGTATTTT. This sequence encodes CASRRGGGSVDTQYF.

This clone has more than one count but fewer than ten. This chain connects TRBV4-1 to TRBJ1-5, with TRBD1 matching over 7 bases. The CDR3 extends over 18 amino acids. CDR1 and CDR2 from the germline V gene are MGHRA and YSYEKL. V was clipped by 4 bases and J by 0 bases; unmatched bases: 12. CDR3 sequence (DNA): TGCGCCAGCAGCCGAACGGACAGGTCCCCGTTTAGCAATCAGCCCCAGCATTTT. This sequence encodes CASSRTDRSPFSNQPQHF.

The chain has TRBV7-7 and TRBJ1-2; TRBD1 matches 9 bases. The CDR3 has 15 amino acids. V shed 5 bases and J 4 bases; nucleotides not matched to a gene: 8. Germline V gives CDR1 SSHAT, CDR2 FNYEAQ (reference sequence). The DNA of the CDR3 is TGTGCCAGCAGCCCCCTACACAGGGGGCCCTATGGCTACACCTTC. Residues: CASSPLHRGPYGYTF.

The chain couples TRBV6-5 to TRBJ1-2; no definite D call. This CDR3 comprises 13 residues. The germline V gene encodes CDR1 MNHEY and CDR2 SVGAGI. V lost 2 bases, J lost 2 bases, and 6 bases lay in between. This chain's CDR3 is CASSYAENYGYTF. The CDR3 nucleotides read TGTGCCAGCAGTTACGCGGAAAACTATGGCTACACCTTC.